This T cell receptor beta chain was obtained from a study of T cells in Graves' hyperthyroidism and ophthalmopathy. Study conclusions and caveats: Stable hyperthyroidism was told apart from ophthalmopathy by a model built on 13 V-J features.

Turning to this clonotype: Its target is not known.

J gave up 4 bases and V 6 bases, and 8 bases lay outside the gene matches. Germline lookup yields CDR1 LGHNA and CDR2 YNFKEQ. This CDR3 spans 15 amino acids. Amplified TCR beta CDR3 regions came from RNA transcripts. HTBI primers were the set used in a first-round RT-PCR of the TCR CDR3. MiXCR, run by TCRdb on the multiplex PCR reads, gives a single entry per CDR3 protein. The sample has roughly 740,000 distinct CDR3 sequences; roughly 17% are singletons. Absent ophthalmopathy progression within 18 months defined stable Graves' hyperthyroidism. Sample: blood. The receptor was isolated from a man aged 18 to 29 with Graves' hyperthyroidism. This chain uses TRBV4-2 with TRBJ2-2, with TRBD1 identical over 7 bases. The CDR3 here is CASRATGLSTGELFF. The CDR3 DNA sequence: TGTGCCAGCAGGGCGACAGGGTTGAGCACCGGGGAGCTGTTTTTT.